Listed below are T cell receptor beta chains from one sample, sequenced in a study of post-analysis software for immune sequencing data. TCRdb re-called the PCR reads through MiXCR, storing one row per CDR3 protein. The table shows approximately 160,000 distinct CDR3 sequences, with approximately 28% occurring only once. The sequenced material came from blood. All receptors come from a girl aged 10 to 17 with multiple sclerosis. CDR3s include the opening cysteine and the closing phenylalanine or tryptophan. Fields, in order: CDR3 length, D gene, clone size, V gene, J gene, CDR3 protein, CDR3 DNA. A D gene is named only where the DNA matches it firmly. Part of the rows lack a size; the others show once, few, many or a class for expanded clones.

15	NA	NA	TRBV10-1	TRBJ2-7	CASSESRHLSYEQYF	TGCGCCAGCAGTGAGTCGAGGCACCTTTCCTACGAGCAGTACTTC
15	NA	few	TRBV28	TRBJ1-1	CASSSGQLRSAEAFF	TGTGCCAGCAGCTCCGGGCAGCTTAGAAGCGCCGAAGCTTTCTTT
13	NA	many	TRBV4-1	TRBJ2-1	CASSPFLYNEQFF	TGCGCCAGCAGTCCTTTTCTTTACAATGAGCAGTTCTTC
14	NA	NA	TRBV5-6	TRBJ2-7	CASSLTENSYEQYF	TGTGCCAGCAGCTTAACAGAGAACTCCTACGAGCAGTACTTC
13	NA	many	TRBV12-3/TRBV12-4	TRBJ2-7	CASSATQGYEQYF	TGTGCCAGCAGTGCCACGCAAGGGTACGAGCAGTACTTC
16	TRBD2	NA	TRBV5-1	TRBJ2-3	CASSLGWEGPTDTQYF	TGCGCCAGCAGCTTGGGGTGGGAGGGCCCGACAGATACGCAGTATTTT
17	TRBD2	NA	TRBV5-4	TRBJ2-7	CASSWGLAGGPYNEQYF	TGTGCCAGCAGCTGGGGGCTAGCGGGAGGGCCTTACAATGAGCAGTACTTC
15	TRBD1	many	TRBV20-1	TRBJ1-6	CSARLGGQGNSPLHF	TGCAGTGCTAGACTAGGGGGACAGGGTAATTCACCCCTCCACTTT
13	NA	NA	TRBV19	TRBJ2-1	CASSIGPRNEQFF	TGTGCCAGTAGTATAGGTCCCCGAAATGAGCAGTTCTTC
16	NA	NA	TRBV6-5	TRBJ2-1	CASSYSTGGSYNEQFF	TGTGCCAGCAGTTACTCAACTGGGGGCTCCTACAATGAGCAGTTCTTC
19	TRBD1	many	TRBV10-2	TRBJ2-4	CASSESSGTGSLAKNIQYF	TGCGCCAGCAGTGAGTCGAGCGGGACAGGGTCCTTAGCCAAAAACATTCAGTACTTC
17	TRBD2	NA	TRBV11-2	TRBJ2-1	CASSLDLGGRVYNEQFF	TGTGCCAGCAGCTTAGATCTCGGGGGGAGAGTCTACAATGAGCAGTTCTTC
15	NA	NA	TRBV4-1	TRBJ2-7	CASSPSMGVFYEQYF	TGCGCCAGCAGCCCCTCCATGGGGGTTTTCTACGAGCAGTACTTC
12	NA	many	TRBV6-5	TRBJ2-7	CASWGATYEQYF	TGTGCCAGCTGGGGCGCAACCTACGAGCAGTACTTC
12	NA	NA	TRBV20-1	TRBJ2-5	CSANTRAKTQYF	TGCAGTGCCAACACTAGAGCCAAGACCCAGTACTTC
16	TRBD1	few	TRBV5-1	TRBJ2-3	CASSFAPGQGPDTQYF	TGCGCCAGCAGCTTCGCCCCGGGACAGGGCCCAGATACGCAGTATTTT
15	NA	NA	TRBV6-2/TRBV6-3	TRBJ2-7	CASSPRGWRGYEQYF	TGTGCCAGCAGCCCCCGGGGATGGCGGGGATACGAGCAGTACTTC
16	TRBD2	few	TRBV6-2/TRBV6-3	TRBJ2-2	CASSYSWLAVIGELFF	TGTGCCAGCAGTTACTCTTGGCTAGCGGTGATCGGGGAGCTGTTTTTT
15	NA	NA	TRBV7-2	TRBJ1-2	CASSLSELPSYGYTF	TGTGCCAGCAGCTTGTCGGAACTCCCCTCATATGGCTACACCTTC
12	NA	few	TRBV20-1	TRBJ2-1	CSAIVHEGEQFF	TGCAGTGCTATTGTGCACGAGGGTGAGCAGTTCTTC
17	TRBD1	NA	TRBV7-6	TRBJ2-3	CASSFPLRGQGKATQYF	TGTGCCAGCAGCTTCCCTCTCCGGGGACAGGGGAAAGCGACGCAGTATTTT
16	NA	NA	TRBV14	TRBJ2-2	CASSQVGGDSTGELFF	TGTGCCAGCAGCCAAGTAGGGGGTGACAGCACCGGGGAGCTGTTTTTT
17	NA	many	TRBV25-1	TRBJ2-1	CASRGFFRSYSYNEQFF	TGTGCCAGCAGGGGCTTTTTTAGGTCCTACTCCTACAATGAGCAGTTCTTC
18	TRBD1	few	TRBV7-2	TRBJ1-5	CASSLDRGSWWGNQPQHF	TGTGCCAGCAGCTTAGACAGGGGCAGTTGGTGGGGCAATCAGCCCCAGCATTTT
16	TRBD1	many	TRBV10-3	TRBJ1-5	CASKPPGQIINQPQHF	TGTGCCAGTAAGCCGCCGGGACAGATAATCAATCAGCCCCAGCATTTT